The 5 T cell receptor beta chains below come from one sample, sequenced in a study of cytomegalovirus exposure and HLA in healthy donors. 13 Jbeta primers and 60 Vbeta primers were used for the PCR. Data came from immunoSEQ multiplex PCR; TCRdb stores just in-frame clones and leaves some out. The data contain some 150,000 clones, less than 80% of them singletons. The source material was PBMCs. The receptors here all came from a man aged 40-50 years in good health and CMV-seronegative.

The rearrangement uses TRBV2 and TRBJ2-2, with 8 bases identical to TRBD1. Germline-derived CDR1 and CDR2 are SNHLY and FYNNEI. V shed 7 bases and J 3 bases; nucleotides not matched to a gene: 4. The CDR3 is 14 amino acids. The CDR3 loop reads CASTPGGDTGELFF. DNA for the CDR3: TGTGCCAGCACGCCAGGGGGCGACACCGGGGAGCTGTTTTTT. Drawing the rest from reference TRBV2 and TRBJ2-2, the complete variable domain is EPEVTQTPSHQVTQMGQEVILRCVPISNHLYFYWYRQILGQKVEFLVSFYNNEISEKSEIFDDQFSVERPDGSNFTLKIRSTKLEDSAMYFCASTPGGDTGELFFGEGSRLTVL.

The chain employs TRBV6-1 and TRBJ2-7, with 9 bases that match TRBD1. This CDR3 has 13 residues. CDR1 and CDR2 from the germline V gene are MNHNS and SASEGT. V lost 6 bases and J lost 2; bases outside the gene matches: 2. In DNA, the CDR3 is TGTGCCAGCAGCGACAGGGGGACCTACGAGCAGTACTTC. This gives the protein CASSDRGTYEQYF.

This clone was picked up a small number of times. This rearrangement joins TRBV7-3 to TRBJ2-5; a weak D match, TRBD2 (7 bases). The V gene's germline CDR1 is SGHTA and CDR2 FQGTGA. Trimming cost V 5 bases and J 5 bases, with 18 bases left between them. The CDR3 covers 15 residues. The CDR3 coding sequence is TGTGCCAGCAGCCGTCTCGGGGGGCGGGATGAGACCCAGTACTTC. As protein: CASSRLGGRDETQYF.

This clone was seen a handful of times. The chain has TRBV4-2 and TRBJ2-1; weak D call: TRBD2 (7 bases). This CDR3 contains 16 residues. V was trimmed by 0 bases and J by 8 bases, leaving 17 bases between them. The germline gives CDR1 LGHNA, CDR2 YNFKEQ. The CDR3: CASSQEGGGNSDEQFF. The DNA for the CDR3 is TGTGCCAGCAGCCAAGAAGGGGGGGGAAACAGCGATGAGCAGTTCTTC.

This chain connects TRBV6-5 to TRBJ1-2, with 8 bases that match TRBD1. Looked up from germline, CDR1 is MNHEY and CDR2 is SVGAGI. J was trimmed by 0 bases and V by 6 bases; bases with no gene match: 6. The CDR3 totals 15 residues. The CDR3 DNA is TGTGCCAGCAGCACCGGACAGGGATCTAACTATGGCTACACCTTC. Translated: CASSTGQGSNYGYTF.